These T cell receptor beta chains were read from a single sample in a study of identical twins. Using its own MiXCR run on the 5' RACE reads, TCRdb lists one record per CDR3 protein. Counted here are 1.5 million to 2 million distinct CDR3 sequences, 32% occurring once; the ten biggest clones make up less than 0.35%. Sequences were obtained from cord blood. These receptors all come from a newborn girl in good health. The CDR3 runs from the conserved cysteine through the conserved F or W. Each record gives: J gene, D gene, V gene, clone size, CDR3 DNA, CDR3 protein. D genes are given only for firm matches. Clone size appears in some rows only: once, few, many, or a class for an expanded clone.

TRBJ2-3,TRBD2,TRBV7-2,-,TGTGCCAGCAATTCGCTAGCGGGGTCAGGGCCGTATTTT,CASNSLAGSGPYF
TRBJ1-5,-,TRBV6-6,-,TGTGCCAGCGGCCCCGGGGCAGGGTTTTATCAGCCCCAGCATTTT,CASGPGAGFYQPQHF
TRBJ2-3,-,TRBV6-4,few,TGTGCCAGCAGTGCTAAGTGGTCCACAGATACGCAGTATTTT,CASSAKWSTDTQYF
TRBJ1-2,-,TRBV4-1,once,TGCGCCAGCAGCCAACGATCGCTCTCAGGGTCGCCTGGCTACACCTTC,CASSQRSLSGSPGYTF
TRBJ2-1,-,TRBV16,few,TGTGCCAGCAGCCAATATATCCCCCTAGGGGGTTCCTACAATGAGCAGTTCTTC,CASSQYIPLGGSYNEQFF
TRBJ2-4,TRBD1,TRBV12-3/TRBV12-4,-,TGTGCCAGCAGTTCTCGACAGGGAGCTCTAGCCAAAAACATTCAGTACTTC,CASSSRQGALAKNIQYF
TRBJ2-4,TRBD1,TRBV5-1,many,TGCGCCAGCAACTCGAGGGGGACAGGGGCAAACATTCAGTACTTC,CASNSRGTGANIQYF
TRBJ2-1,TRBD2,TRBV15,-,TGTGCCACCAGCCTTAGCGGGGGCCAATACAATGAGCAGTTCTTC,CATSLSGGQYNEQFF
TRBJ2-6,-,TRBV5-5,-,TGTGCCAGCAGCTTACTACAGGTGAAATCTGGGGCCAACGTCCTGACTTTC,CASSLLQVKSGANVLTF
TRBJ2-7,TRBD2,TRBV4-1,few,TGCGCCAGCAGCCAATTTGAGCGGGAGGGGGACGAGCAGTACTTC,CASSQFEREGDEQYF
TRBJ1-1,-,TRBV3-1,-,TGTGCCAGCAGCCGCCGGACGGATGAAGCTTTCTTT,CASSRRTDEAFF
TRBJ2-5,TRBD2,TRBV15,once,TGTGCCACCAGCAGAGCGAATAGCGGGAGGCCCTTCTATTCTAGGGAGCAGTACTTC,CATSRANSGRPFYSREQYF
TRBJ1-5,TRBD1,TRBV20-1,once,TGCAGTGCTAGAGGTTACACAGGGGGCGGGAGCAATCAGCCCCAGCATTTT,CSARGYTGGGSNQPQHF
TRBJ1-2,-,TRBV5-1,-,TGCGCCAGCGGAACAGGGAAGGCTAACTATGGCTACACCTTC,CASGTGKANYGYTF
TRBJ2-3,-,TRBV5-5,few,TGTGCCAGCAGCTTAGCAGGGTTAGAGCGCACAGATACGCAGTATTTT,CASSLAGLERTDTQYF
TRBJ2-1,-,TRBV29-1,many,TGCAGCGTTGCGCAGGGCTACAATGAGCAGTTCTTC,CSVAQGYNEQFF
TRBJ2-2,TRBD1,TRBV11-2,-,TGTGCCAGCAGCCTGGACAGGGACCGGGAGCTGTTTTTT,CASSLDRDRELFF
TRBJ1-4,TRBD1,TRBV7-9,-,TGTGCCAGCAGCCCCGACAGGGTGTCAACTAATGAAAAACTGTTTTTT,CASSPDRVSTNEKLFF
TRBJ1-3,-,TRBV29-1,-,TGCAGCGTCCAGGGAAACACCATATATTTT,CSVQGNTIYF
TRBJ2-5,TRBD2,TRBV6-4,few,TGTACCAGCTCCTCGGGACTAGCCTCTCCCCAGTACTTC,CTSSSGLASPQYF
TRBJ2-5,TRBD2,TRBV3-1,few,TGTGCCAGCAGCCCAGCCGGGACTAGGGAGGAGACCCAGTACTTC,CASSPAGTREETQYF
TRBJ2-7,-,TRBV21-1,-,TGTGCCAGCAACCTTAGCGGCACACTCTCCTACGAGCAGTACTTC,CASNLSGTLSYEQYF
TRBJ2-3,-,TRBV15,many,TGTGCCACTGGTCTCAGGACTTCCCACTACACAGATACGCAGTATTTT,CATGLRTSHYTDTQYF
TRBJ1-2,-,TRBV20-1,few,TGCAGTGCTAGAGTGGGGACACCGGCTTCCACCTTC,CSARVGTPASTF
TRBJ1-5,TRBD1,TRBV24-1,-,TGTGCCACCGTAGGCAGGGGGATATCCTTAGGCAATCAGCCCCAGCATTTT,CATVGRGISLGNQPQHF
TRBJ2-3,-,TRBV9,-,TGTGCCAGCAGCCACACGGGAGCTACAGATACGCAGTATTTT,CASSHTGATDTQYF
TRBJ2-5,-,TRBV7-2,-,TGTGCCAGCAGCTTAGTTGGGGGGGCATGGGAAGAGACCCAGTACTTC,CASSLVGGAWEETQYF
TRBJ1-1,TRBD1,TRBV2,-,TGTGCCAGCGAAGACAGGGCGAACACTGAAGCTTTCTTT,CASEDRANTEAFF
TRBJ2-5,TRBD1,TRBV27,few,TGTGCCAGCAGTCCGCGCAGGGGGCAAGGAGAGACCCAGTACTTC,CASSPRRGQGETQYF
TRBJ2-7,-,TRBV27,many,TGTGCCAGCAGTTCCCGTAAAGGGGGCTCCTACGAGCAGTACTTC,CASSSRKGGSYEQYF
TRBJ1-2,TRBD1,TRBV3-1,-,TGTGCCAGCAGGGGGGGACAGGGGTTTTATGGCTACACCTTC,CASRGGQGFYGYTF
TRBJ1-1,-,TRBV25-1,-,TGTGCCAGCCGACGGCCGGACCGCCTTGAAGCTTTCTTT,CASRRPDRLEAFF
TRBJ1-2,-,TRBV10-3,-,TGTGCCATCAGCCCATCGGACATCTCAACCTACACCTTC,CAISPSDISTYTF
TRBJ2-7,TRBD1,TRBV6-5,-,TGTGCCAGCAGTCATCAGGGGGCCCACTACGAGCAGTACTTC,CASSHQGAHYEQYF
TRBJ2-2,-,TRBV5-1,-,TGCGCCAGCAGCTTTGGAGGGGGGTCGAACACCGGGGAGCTGTTTTTT,CASSFGGGSNTGELFF